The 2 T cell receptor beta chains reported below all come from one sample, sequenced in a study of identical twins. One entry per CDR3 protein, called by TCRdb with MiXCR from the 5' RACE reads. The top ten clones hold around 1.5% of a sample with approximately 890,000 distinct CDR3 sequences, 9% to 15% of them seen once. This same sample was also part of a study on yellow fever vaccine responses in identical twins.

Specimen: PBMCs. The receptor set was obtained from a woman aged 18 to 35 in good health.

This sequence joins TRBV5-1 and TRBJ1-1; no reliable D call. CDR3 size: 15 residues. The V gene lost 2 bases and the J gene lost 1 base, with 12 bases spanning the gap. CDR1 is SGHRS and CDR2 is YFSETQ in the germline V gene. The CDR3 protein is CASSFRPAKNTEAFF. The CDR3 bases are TGCGCCAGCAGCTTCCGGCCGGCGAAGAACACTGAAGCTTTCTTT.

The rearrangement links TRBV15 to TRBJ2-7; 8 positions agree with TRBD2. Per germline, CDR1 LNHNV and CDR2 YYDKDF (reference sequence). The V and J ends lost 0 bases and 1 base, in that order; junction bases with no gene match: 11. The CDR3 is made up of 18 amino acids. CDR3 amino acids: CATSREVTRAGGSYEQYF. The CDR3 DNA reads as TGTGCCACCAGCAGAGAGGTCACTCGGGCGGGGGGATCCTACGAGCAGTACTTC.